This T cell receptor (beta chain) was profiled in a study of T cells after yellow fever vaccination. TCRdb reprocessed the 5' RACE reads with MiXCR, giving one entry per CDR3 protein. The table has a few hundred thousand distinct CDR3 sequences, over 3.5% seen once. Source: PBMCs, taken 5 days after the yellow fever booster vaccination. The receptor comes from a man aged 18 to 29 who received the YFV17D yellow fever vaccine.

In DNA, the CDR3 is TGTGCCAGCAGTTACAGACTATCTGAAGCTTTCTTT. It codes for CASSYRLSEAFF. The rearrangement links TRBV6-6 to TRBJ1-1, with D uncertain. In germline, CDR1 is MNHNY, CDR2 SVGAGI (reference sequence). Trimming cost V 2 bases and J 6 bases, with 7 bases left between them. This CDR3 has 12 amino acids.